This T cell receptor (beta chain) derives from a study of shared clonotypes between healthy human individuals. Sequencing used immunoSEQ multiplex PCR; TCRdb keeps in-frame clones, though not all of them. The table shows approximately 600,000 clones, with approximately 95% occurring only once. V was trimmed by 9 bases and J by 8 bases, leaving 10 bases between them. There are 10 residues in the CDR3. The V gene's germline CDR1 is MNHEY and CDR2 SMNVEV (reference sequence). About this clone itself: What it recognizes is unknown.

CD8 cells regarded as naive lacked CD45RO, were positively chosen for CCR7, and omitted terminally differentiated effector memory CD45RA+ cells. The study's findings and limits: Generation probabilities were higher for clonotypes shared across all four sorted-subset donors than for unshared ones.

The TCR comes from a woman aged 30 to 39 in good health. The specimen sequenced was naive CD8+ T cells sorted from blood. This sequence joins TRBV27 and TRBJ1-1; TRBD1 might be the D (5 bases). The CDR3 DNA sequence: TGTGCCAGTCGGGGGGGAGAAGCTTTCTTT. Translating it yields CASRGGEAFF.